This T cell receptor beta chain is drawn from a study of PD-1 blockade in classical Hodgkin lymphoma (dated by TCRdb to 2018 to 2020). Study-level background: Nivolumab dosing was 3 mg/kg intravenously every 2 weeks, continuing until either disease progression or unacceptable toxicity. A peripheral blood immune signature of response to PD-1 blockade in classical Hodgkin lymphoma was defined using TCR beta sequencing and CyTOF. Broad study findings and their caveats: Patients starting nivolumab less than 1 year after ASCT had lower diversity and were excluded from later analyses to avoid confounding by immune reconstitution. The study covered only a single clinical trial cohort, and the causes of the repertoire differences, possibly disease activity or prior therapy, were still not defined. Baseline TCR diversity was reported as lower in newly diagnosed patients than in healthy donors, and lower still in relapsed/refractory patients. Trial patients with a complete response had baseline diversity similar to that of newly diagnosed patients, while partial responders and progressors had significantly lower diversity. By C4D1, a significant rise was seen in CD4+ TCR diversity but not in CD8+ TCR diversity (p=0.0027 vs p=0.16), and the rise was most apparent among complete responders (p=0.02).

Regarding this clone: It lacks a known antigen. No qualities accompany the bases; no much larger clone lies one base away.

Genomic DNA was isolated using the Qiagen DNeasy kit from unsorted PBMCs as well as from negatively selected CD4+ and CD8+ fractions. TCR beta CDR3 regions were amplified by immunoSEQ multiplex PCR using primers annealing to V and J segments. A synthetic immune receptor repertoire was used to minimize amplification bias, and any remaining bias was removed computationally after sequencing. The authors' pipeline ran thus. Repertoire diversity was quantified as the Shannon entropy index using custom Python scripts. Unsorted, CD4+ and CD8+ repertoires were analyzed separately, except for combined analyses in which CD4+ and CD8+ sequences were merged in silico. A clone was considered expanded if an increase in frequency of at least 2-fold after treatment relative to C1D1 was found, and a pseudocount of 0.5 was applied to clones undetected at baseline. Singleton clones were defined as clones with 0 or 1 copy at C1D1, and non-singleton clones were defined as clones with 2 or more copies. By matching protein sequences in sorted samples from the same patient, clones expanded in unsorted samples were annotated as CD4+, CD8+ or unknown. Diversity changes from C1D1 to C4D1 were tested in paired samples using Wilcoxon tests. The source is immuneACCESS, and TCRdb retained only in-frame sequences with V and J called. Part of the clones is not carried over; for the studies checked, unresolved V genes explain less than half of this, and the remainder is unexplained. V, J and clone size are taken as reported in that table, and D and trimming were inferred from the DNA itself. The sample has about 60,000 clones on record, 90% to 95% of them singletons. Together, the top ten hold roughly 8% of the sample.

The CDR3 holds 14 amino acids from the cysteine to the phenylalanine. Kept here is only the CDR3 DNA, which spans 42 bases and is read in frame from base 1. Germline trimming amounts to 1 base on V and 6 bases on J, with 2 as the count of junction bases outside the gene matches. Looking up the germline V gene (reference sequence) yields CDR1 LNHNV and CDR2 YYDKDF. The sample's time point label is to be understood as: cycle 4 day 1 (C4D1), after around six weeks of nivolumab. Every trial patient had relapsed following autologous stem cell transplantation, and prior brentuximab vedotin exposure was what differed among cohorts A, B and C. The trial cohort was composed of about 58 patients with relapsed/refractory classical Hodgkin lymphoma, for whom complete response, partial response or progressive disease was recorded as best overall response. Single-agent nivolumab was administered to trial patients in the multi-cohort phase II CheckMate 205 trial. An independent review committee assessed best overall response by applying the 2007 International Working Group response criteria. Trial PBMCs were collected immediately before nivolumab initiation (C1D1) and during therapy at cycle 2 day 1 and cycle 4 day 1. Peripheral blood was collected in 8 mL Vacutainer Cell Preparation Tubes, from which PBMCs were isolated by centrifugation and then cryopreserved.

Sample: peripheral blood mononuclear cells (PBMCs), taken before the fourth cycle of nivolumab. The sequence was obtained from a human donor with classical Hodgkin lymphoma. The rearranged segments are TRBV15 and TRBJ2-1; 8 of the junction bases match TRBD2. The bases read TGTGCCACCAGCAGAGGTGCGGGGGGCAATGAGCAGTTCTTC. Its protein product is CATSRGAGGNEQFF.